The clone carrying this T cell receptor (beta chain) was detected many times. What it binds is unknown. RNA transcripts gave rise to amplified TCR beta CDR3 regions. The primer set for the first-round RT-PCR of the TCR CDR3 was HTBI. TCRdb analysed the multiplex PCR reads with MiXCR anew, one entry per CDR3 protein. The data hold hundreds of thousands of distinct CDR3 sequences, with under 20% observed a single time. CDR1 SNHLY and CDR2 FYNNEI come from the germline V gene. Trimming pared 2 bases from V and 6 bases from J, leaving 10 bases between. There are 14 residues in the CDR3. These data belong to a study of T cells in Graves' hyperthyroidism and ophthalmopathy. Findings of the study overall: Ophthalmopathy was told apart from stable hyperthyroidism by a 13 V-J model.

The gene calls are TRBV2 and TRBJ2-2, with D unresolved. Sequencing was done on a sample of blood. This TCR derives from a woman in her forties or fifties with Graves' hyperthyroidism that later progressed to Graves' ophthalmopathy. CDR3 region: CASSEILGAGELFF. The CDR3 DNA is TGTGCCAGCAGTGAAATTCTTGGGGCCGGGGAGCTGTTTTTT.